This TCR beta chain is drawn from a study of a mutant IDH1 vaccine in newly diagnosed glioma. Study-level information: Former treatment meant radiotherapy, temozolomide, or both; the majority had gotten both.

To note about this clone: What it binds is unknown. This same CDR3 is encoded by further DNA sequences in the sample.

Repertoires were generated with immunoSEQ multiplex PCR, while TCRdb's copy carries only in-frame clones and drops some. Of about 33,000 clones listed, roughly 70% are singletons. Deletions cut 5 bases from V and 3 bases from J, with 17 bases between. The germline gives CDR1 LNHDA, CDR2 SQIVND (reference sequence). CDR3 length: 15 amino acids. The time point is: week 47, end of study. Doses comprised 300 ug of mutant IDH1 20-mer peptide each, plus topical imiquimod. Across weeks 1, 3, 5, 7, 11, 15, 19 and 23, patients received a vaccination each time, eight in all. Each of the donors came in with new WHO grade 3 or 4 astrocytomas that were IDH1-mutant and ATRX-lost. Study-wide points: In around 93% of patients, immune responses induced by the vaccine occurred.

Sequencing was performed on PBMCs, taken from a glioma patient whose treatment included an IDH1 peptide vaccine. The chain carries TRBV19 and TRBJ2-7; TRBD1 or TRBD2 may be the D gene (5 bases each). This receptor was obtained from a man between 40 and 49 years old with glioma. The CDR3 DNA sequence: TGTGCCAGTAGTCCCGGGACCAGCCCGCACTACGAGCAGTACTTC. It encodes CASSPGTSPHYEQYF.